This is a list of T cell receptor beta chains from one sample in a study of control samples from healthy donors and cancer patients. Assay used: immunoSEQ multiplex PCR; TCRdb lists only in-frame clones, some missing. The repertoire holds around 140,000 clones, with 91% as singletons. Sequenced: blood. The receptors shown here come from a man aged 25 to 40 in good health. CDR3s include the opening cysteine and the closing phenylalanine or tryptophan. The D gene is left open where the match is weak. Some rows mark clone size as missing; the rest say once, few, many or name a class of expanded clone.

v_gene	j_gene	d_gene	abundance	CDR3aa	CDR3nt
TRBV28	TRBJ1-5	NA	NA	CASSLGVSSNQPQHF	TGTGCCAGCAGTTTAGGTGTTTCTAGCAATCAGCCCCAGCATTTT
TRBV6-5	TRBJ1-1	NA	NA	CASSYVGPGTEAFF	TGTGCCAGCAGTTACGTGGGCCCGGGGACTGAAGCTTTCTTT
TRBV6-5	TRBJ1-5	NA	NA	CASRSDHSNQPQHF	TGTGCCAGCAGATCGGACCATAGCAATCAGCCCCAGCATTTT
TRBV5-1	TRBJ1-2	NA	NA	CASSSMTLTNYGYTF	TGCGCCAGCAGCTCTATGACACTCACTAACTATGGCTACACCTTC
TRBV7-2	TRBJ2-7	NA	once	CASSTTATGLPEQYF	TGTGCCAGCAGCACCACGGCTACAGGGCTTCCCGAGCAGTACTTC
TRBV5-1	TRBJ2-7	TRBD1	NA	CASSAYGTGREQYF	TGCGCCAGCAGCGCCTACGGGACAGGGAGGGAGCAGTACTTC
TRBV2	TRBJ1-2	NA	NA	CASSDYGQTNYGYTF	TGTGCCAGCAGTGATTACGGACAGACTAACTATGGCTACACCTTC
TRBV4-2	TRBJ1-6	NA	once	CASSQVWSAKNSPLHF	TGTGCCAGCAGCCAAGTATGGTCCGCCAAAAATTCACCCCTCCACTTT
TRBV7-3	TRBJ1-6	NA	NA	CASSLGSNSPLHF	TGTGCCAGCAGCTTAGGATCTAATTCACCCCTCCACTTT
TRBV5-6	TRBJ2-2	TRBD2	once	CASSLGLAMNTGELFF	TGTGCCAGCAGCCTGGGACTAGCCATGAACACCGGGGAGCTGTTTTTT
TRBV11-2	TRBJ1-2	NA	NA	CASSLGPGQHYGYTF	TGTGCCAGCAGCTTAGGTCCAGGGCAGCACTATGGCTACACCTTC
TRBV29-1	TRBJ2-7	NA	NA	CSVTTGDDEQYF	TGCAGCGTCACCACGGGGGACGACGAGCAGTACTTC
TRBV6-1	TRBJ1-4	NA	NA	CASSEARGLSEKLFF	TGTGCCAGCAGTGAAGCGAGGGGTCTAAGTGAAAAACTGTTTTTT
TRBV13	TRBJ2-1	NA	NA	CASSSMRGLPRNEQFF	TGTGCCAGCAGTTCAATGCGAGGTCTTCCACGCAATGAGCAGTTCTTC
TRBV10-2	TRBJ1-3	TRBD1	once	CASSESRTGISPTGNTIYF	TGCGCCAGCAGTGAGTCGCGGACAGGGATAAGTCCAACTGGAAACACCATATATTTT
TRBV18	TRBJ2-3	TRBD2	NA	CASSQLRLAGASSTDTQYF	TGTGCCAGCTCCCAACTCAGGCTAGCGGGGGCGTCAAGCACAGATACGCAGTATTTT
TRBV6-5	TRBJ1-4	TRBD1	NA	CASSLSGTGGEKLFF	TGTGCCAGCAGCCTTTCCGGGACAGGGGGCGAAAAACTGTTTTTT
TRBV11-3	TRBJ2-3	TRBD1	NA	CASSYGQESTDTQYF	TGTGCCAGCAGCTACGGACAGGAAAGCACAGATACGCAGTATTTT
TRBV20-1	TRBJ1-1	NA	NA	CSARGEARSSF	TGCAGTGCTAGGGGGGAGGCGAGGTCCTCATTT
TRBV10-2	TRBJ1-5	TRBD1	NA	CASTTYPTGGVQHF	TGCGCCAGCACCACTTACCCTACAGGGGGGGTCCAGCATTTT
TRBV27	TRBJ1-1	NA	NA	CASSFAGFTFF	TGTGCCAGCAGTTTCGCGGGATTTACTTTCTTT
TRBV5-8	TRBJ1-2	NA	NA	CASSFDSYGYTF	TGTGCCAGCAGCTTTGACAGCTATGGCTACACCTTC
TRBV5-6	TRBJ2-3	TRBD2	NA	CASSFWTSGGPPQYF	TGTGCCAGCAGCTTTTGGACTAGCGGGGGGCCTCCGCAGTATTTT
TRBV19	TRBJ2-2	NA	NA	CASSIRARTTGELFF	TGTGCCAGTAGTATACGCGCCCGGACCACCGGGGAGCTGTTTTTT
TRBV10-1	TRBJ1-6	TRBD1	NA	CASNRDSSSPLHF	TGCGCCAGTAACCGGGACAGCTCCTCACCCCTCCACTTT
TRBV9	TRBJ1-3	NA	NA	CASSVDPSGNTIYF	TGTGCCAGCAGCGTAGACCCCTCTGGAAACACCATATATTTT
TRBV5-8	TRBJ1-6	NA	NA	CASSFFSSNNSPLHF	TGTGCCAGCAGCTTCTTTTCCTCAAATAATTCACCCCTCCACTTT
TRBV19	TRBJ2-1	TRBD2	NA	CASSIRTSGGADEQFF	TGTGCCAGTAGTATCCGGACTAGCGGGGGGGCCGATGAGCAGTTCTTC
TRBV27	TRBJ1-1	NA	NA	CASSLSGAYPGGTEAFF	TGTGCCAGCAGTTTATCGGGGGCCTACCCGGGAGGCACTGAAGCTTTCTTT
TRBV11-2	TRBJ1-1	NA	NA	CASRRQGLNTEAFF	TGTGCCAGCAGAAGGCAGGGCTTGAACACTGAAGCTTTCTTT
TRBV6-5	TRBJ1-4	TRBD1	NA	CASSAGTVNEKLFF	TGTGCCAGCAGCGCAGGGACAGTAAATGAAAAACTGTTTTTT
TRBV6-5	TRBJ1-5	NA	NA	CASSYSEGNQPQHF	TGTGCCAGCAGTTACTCGGAAGGCAATCAGCCCCAGCATTTT
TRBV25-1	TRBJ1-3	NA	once	CASSEGARPSGNTIYF	TGTGCCAGCAGTGAAGGAGCCAGACCCTCTGGAAACACCATATATTTT
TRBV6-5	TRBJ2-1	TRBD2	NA	CASSYSARGGYNEQFF	TGTGCCAGCAGTTACTCGGCCCGGGGGGGATACAATGAGCAGTTCTTC
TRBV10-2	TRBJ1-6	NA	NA	CASSDETSYNSPLHF	TGCGCCAGCAGCGATGAGACCTCCTATAATTCACCCCTCCACTTT
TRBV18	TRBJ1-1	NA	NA	CASSPPIPGFAAEAFF	TGTGCCAGCTCACCACCCATTCCGGGGTTCGCCGCTGAAGCTTTCTTT
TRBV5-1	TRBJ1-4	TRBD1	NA	CASSPGTDSMELFF	TGCGCCAGCAGCCCCGGGACAGACAGCATGGAACTGTTTTTT
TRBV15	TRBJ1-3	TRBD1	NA	CATSRTGDSGNTIYF	TGTGCCACCAGCAGGACAGGGGACTCTGGAAACACCATATATTTT
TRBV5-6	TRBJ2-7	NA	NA	CASSLGPGKTYEQYF	TGTGCCAGCAGCTTGGGGCCGGGAAAGACCTACGAGCAGTACTTC
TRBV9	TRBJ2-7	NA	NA	CASSLSPQGGYEQYF	TGTGCCAGCAGCTTGAGCCCCCAGGGGGGGTACGAGCAGTACTTC
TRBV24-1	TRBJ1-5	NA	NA	CATSDTTRGADQPQHF	TGTGCCACCAGTGACACCACGAGGGGGGCAGATCAGCCCCAGCATTTT
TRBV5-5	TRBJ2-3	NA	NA	CASSSRGVPTDTQYF	TGTGCCAGCAGCTCGAGGGGGGTTCCCACAGATACGCAGTATTTT
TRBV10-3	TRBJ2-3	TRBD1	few	CAISERQGGTDTQYF	TGTGCCATCAGTGAGCGACAGGGGGGGACAGATACGCAGTATTTT
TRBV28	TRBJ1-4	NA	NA	CASSLHSTNEKLFF	TGTGCCAGCAGTTTACATTCAACTAATGAAAAACTGTTTTTT
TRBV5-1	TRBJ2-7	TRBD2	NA	CASSTGTAGGDIYEQYF	TGCGCCAGCAGCACCGGGACAGCGGGAGGGGATATCTACGAGCAGTACTTC
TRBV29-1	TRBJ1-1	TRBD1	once	CIAGKGANTEAFF	TGCATTGCCGGGAAGGGGGCGAACACTGAAGCTTTCTTT
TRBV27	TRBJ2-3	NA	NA	CASSLLGTDTQYF	TGTGCCAGCAGTTTATTGGGAACAGATACGCAGTATTTT
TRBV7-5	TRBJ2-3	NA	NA	CVSTEVCDTQYF	TGTGTCAGCACAGAGGTATGTGATACGCAGTATTTT
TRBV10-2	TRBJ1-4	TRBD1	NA	CASTDRANEKLFF	TGCGCCAGCACCGACAGGGCGAATGAAAAACTGTTTTTT
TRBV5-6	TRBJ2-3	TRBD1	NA	CASSFGQGADTQYF	TGTGCCAGCAGCTTTGGACAGGGTGCAGATACGCAGTATTTT
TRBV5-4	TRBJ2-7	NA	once	CASSLLSVPSVLSEQYF	TGTGCCAGCAGCTTACTTTCCGTTCCTTCAGTTTTGAGCGAGCAGTACTTC